Below are 21 T cell receptor beta chains sequenced from a single sample in a study of cytomegalovirus exposure and HLA in healthy donors (TCRdb year 2017). Receptor libraries were prepared by the immunoSEQ multiplex PCR assay. A mixture of 60 forward primers for TCR Vbeta segments and 13 reverse primers for TCR Jbeta segments was used in the multiplex PCR. The clones in this table, taken by TCRdb from immuneACCESS, are in-frame only. Not every clone is retained; where verified, under half of the shortfall comes from an unresolved V gene, and the cause of the rest is unknown. Within this sample are around 150,000 clones, with around 83% of them counted one time only. 6.4% of the sample is held by the ten biggest clonotypes. The sequencing input was PBMCs. The receptors stem from a middle-aged man in good health and CMV-seropositive.

The chain combines TRBV6-4 with TRBJ2-3; perhaps TRBD2 as D (5 bases). CDR1 is MRHNA, CDR2 SNTAGT, per germline. This CDR3 spans 13 amino acids. V was cut by 9 bases and J by 6 bases, with 16 bases left in between. The DNA of the CDR3 is TGTGCCAGTTCTTTGGCCGGCGGGGATACGCAGTATTTT. The encoded protein is CASSLAGGDTQYF.

The gene calls are TRBV6-5 and TRBJ1-6; D is ambiguous. The CDR3 covers 14 residues. V lost 2 bases and J 9 bases, leaving 11 bases between the germline ends. From germline, CDR1 is MNHEY and CDR2 SVGAGI. Written as DNA, the CDR3 is TGTGCCAGCAGTTACGGAAACAGTCTTTCACCCCTCCACTTT. Its protein product is CASSYGNSLSPLHF.

This sequence joins TRBV5-1 and TRBJ2-1, with 9 bases aligning to TRBD1. The V segment lost 2 bases and the J segment 8 bases; nucleotides outside the gene matches: 8. The CDR3 sequence is 15 residues long. Germline V gene data show CDR1 as SGHRS and CDR2 as YFSETQ. Written as DNA, the CDR3 is TGCGCCAGCAGCTTTGGGACAGGGCTGTCCGATGAGCAGTTCTTC. Its protein is CASSFGTGLSDEQFF.

This clone appeared a few times. The chain is built from TRBV6-6 and TRBJ1-5; D not certain. CDR3 size: 13 residues. Trimming took off 7 bases at V and 3 bases at J, with 10 bases between the two ends. The germline CDR1 and CDR2 sequences are MNHNY and SVGAGI (reference sequence). The CDR3 sequence: CASTSITNQPQHF. CDR3 nucleotide sequence: TGTGCCAGCACCTCTATAACCAATCAGCCCCAGCATTTT.

The gene calls are TRBV7-8 and TRBJ1-6; possible D gene TRBD1, 6 bases. The CDR3 spans 15 residues. Trimming shortened V by 5 bases and J by 8 bases, and 16 bases separated the two germline ends. Germline lookup yields CDR1 SGHVS and CDR2 FQNEAQ. CDR3: CASSPKDRFYSPLHF. DNA of the CDR3: TGTGCCAGCAGCCCGAAGGACAGATTTTATTCACCCCTCCACTTT.

The chain combines TRBV5-1 with TRBJ1-2; TRBD1 matches at 7 bases. The V segment lost 5 bases and the J segment 4 bases; nucleotides outside the gene matches: 17. Germline CDR1 and CDR2: SGHRS and YFSETQ. The CDR3 runs to 17 residues. CDR3 residues: CASSPALTGAVVYGYTF. The CDR3 nucleotides are TGCGCCAGCAGTCCAGCCCTTACAGGGGCGGTGGTCTATGGCTACACCTTC.

The chain is built from TRBV11-1 and TRBJ1-3; tentatively, D is TRBD1 (6 bases). Trimming took 3 bases from V and 4 from J, leaving 16 bases between them. The CDR3 consists of 16 residues. Germline V gene sequence: CDR1 SGHAT, CDR2 FQDESV (reference sequence). The CDR3 loop is CASSLDSGHDGNTIYF. The CDR3 coding sequence is TGTGCCAGCAGCTTGGATTCGGGACACGACGGAAACACCATATATTTT.

The chain carries TRBV19 and TRBJ1-5; 9 bases map to TRBD1. The CDR3 loop spans 14 amino acids. J lost 6 bases, V lost 4 bases, and 4 bases had no gene match. The germline V gene has CDR1 LNHDA and CDR2 SQIVND (reference sequence). The CDR3 nucleotides read TGTGCCAGTAGTAAGGACAGGGGAGGTCAGCCCCAGCATTTT. It codes for CASSKDRGGQPQHF.

There are a few counts of this clone. The chain combines TRBV4-1 with TRBJ1-2; weak D call: TRBD1 (6 bases). The V end lost 3 bases, the J end lost 0 bases, and 17 bases lay between the germline ends. The CDR3 has 17 residues. CDR1 is MGHRA, CDR2 YSYEKL, per germline. The CDR3 nucleotides are TGCGCCAGCAGCCAGGCCTCAACGAGGACAGCTAACTATGGCTACACCTTC. Its protein is CASSQASTRTANYGYTF.

This sequence joins TRBV10-3 and TRBJ1-1; D remains ambiguous. Trimming stripped 3 bases from V and 7 bases from J, with 9 bases between. Germline V gene sequence: CDR1 ENHRY, CDR2 SYGVKD. This CDR3 region has 12 residues. CDR3 loop: CAISEQLGEAFF. The CDR3 nucleotides read TGTGCCATCAGTGAACAGTTGGGTGAAGCTTTCTTT.

This rearrangement joins TRBV7-9 to TRBJ2-7; 9 positions agree with TRBD2. The CDR3 has 15 amino acids. V was clipped by 6 bases and J by 3 bases; unmatched bases: 9. Germline-derived CDR1 and CDR2 are SEHNR and FQNEAQ (reference sequence). The CDR3 here is CASSSGTSSLYEQYF. The CDR3 DNA sequence: TGTGCCAGCAGTTCCGGGACTAGCTCTCTCTACGAGCAGTACTTC. Full variable domain (remainder filled in from reference TRBV7-9 and TRBJ2-7): DTGVSQNPRHKITKRGQNVTFRCDPISEHNRLYWYRQTLGQGPEFLTYFQNEAQLEKSRLLSDRFSAERPKGSFSTLEIQRTEQGDSAMYLCASSSGTSSLYEQYFGPGTRLTVT.

This clone was seen a few times. The chain uses TRBV4-1 and TRBJ1-1, with D possibly being TRBD1 (6 bases). The CDR3 is made up of 16 amino acids. V shed 1 base and J shed 0 bases, with 12 bases lying between them. Germline V gene sequence: CDR1 MGHRA, CDR2 YSYEKL. CDR3: CASSQGRGQMNTEAFF. The CDR3 DNA follows: TGCGCCAGCAGCCAAGGCAGAGGACAGATGAACACTGAAGCTTTCTTT.

This chain uses TRBV5-4 with TRBJ2-5, with a tentative D call TRBD1 (5 bases). V lost 0 bases to trimming and J lost 5 bases, with 11 bases between them. Germline V lookup: CDR1 SGHNT, CDR2 YYREEE (reference sequence). The CDR3 loop spans 14 amino acids. CDR3 sequence reads: CASSLAKGVETQYF. The CDR3 bases are TGTGCCAGCAGCTTGGCCAAAGGGGTGGAGACCCAGTACTTC.

This clone was seen only once. The chain employs TRBV15 and TRBJ1-4; TRBD1 is a possible D gene (5 bases). V lost 6 bases and J lost 7, with 15 bases in between. This CDR3 contains 14 residues. The V gene's germline CDR1 is LNHNV and CDR2 YYDKDF (reference sequence). The CDR3 sequence is CATRLGGAGEKLFF. CDR3 in DNA: TGTGCCACCAGATTAGGAGGGGCGGGTGAAAAACTGTTTTTT.

The CDR3 protein is CASGRQGITGELFF. DNA of the CDR3: TGTGCCAGCGGAAGGCAGGGGATCACCGGGGAGCTGTTTTTT. This chain links TRBV6-1 with TRBJ2-2, with D possibly being TRBD1 (6 bases). Germline CDR1 and CDR2: MNHNS and SASEGT. This CDR3 has 14 residues. The V end was cut by 8 bases, the J end by 4 bases, with 14 bases between.

This clone has a handful of counts. The V and J genes are TRBV5-6 and TRBJ1-2, with D possibly TRBD1 on 6 matching bases. Trimming cost V 2 bases and J 4 bases, with 9 bases left between them. The CDR3 totals 13 residues. Germline CDR1 reads SGHDT; CDR2 reads YYEEEE. The CDR3 is CASSFGGGYGYTF. DNA for the CDR3: TGTGCCAGCAGCTTTGGGGGCGGCTATGGCTACACCTTC.

The chain has TRBV5-1 and TRBJ2-5; TRBD2 might be the D (6 bases). V lost 10 bases, J lost 2 bases, and 15 bases lay in between. The V gene's germline CDR1 is SGHRS and CDR2 YFSETQ. This CDR3 spans 13 amino acids. The DNA of the CDR3 is TGCGCCGCGGGGAAGTCCCCTCAAGAGACCCAGTACTTC. This sequence encodes CAAGKSPQETQYF.

The J gene is TRBJ1-3, the V gene TRBV9; TRBD1 agrees at 8 bases. The CDR3 consists of 17 residues. Germline V gene data show CDR1 as SGDLS and CDR2 as YYNGEE. The V segment lost 6 bases and the J segment 0 bases; nucleotides outside the gene matches: 11. CDR3 nucleotide sequence: TGTGCCAGCACCTACGGGCAGGGGGCCTACTCTGGAAACACCATATATTTT. The encoded protein is CASTYGQGAYSGNTIYF.

V and J are TRBV6-6 and TRBJ1-2; D possibly corresponds to TRBD1 (5 bases). Germline V gene lookup returns CDR1 MNHNY and CDR2 SVGAGI (reference sequence). The CDR3 has 16 amino acids. The V and J ends lost 6 bases and 2 bases respectively, with 19 bases between them. CDR3 amino acids: CASSYKRSDRNYGYTF. Written as DNA, the CDR3 is TGTGCCAGCAGCTATAAGAGGTCCGACAGAAACTATGGCTACACCTTC.

The chain is built from TRBV5-1 and TRBJ2-3; 10 bases agree with TRBD2. Germline values: CDR1 SGHRS, CDR2 YFSETQ. CDR3 size: 16 residues. The V gene end was trimmed by 0 bases and the J gene end by 1 base; junction bases not matched to a gene: 2. DNA for the CDR3: TGCGCCAGCAGCTTGGGGACTAGCGGCCGCACAGATACGCAGTATTTT. Translating gives CASSLGTSGRTDTQYF.

The table lists this clone with a few counts. The rearrangement uses TRBV7-9 and TRBJ1-2; 10 bases match TRBD1. V lost 2 bases to trimming and J lost 4 bases; unmatched junction nucleotides: 4. Per germline, CDR1 SEHNR and CDR2 FQNEAQ (reference sequence). The length of the CDR3 is 15 residues. The CDR3 sequence: CASSLRTGGSYGYTF. The CDR3 coding sequence is TGTGCCAGCAGCTTAAGGACAGGGGGAAGCTATGGCTACACCTTC.